The 7 T cell receptor beta chains below were found in one sample sequenced in a study of blood T cell repertoires in COVID-19. Here immunoSEQ multiplex PCR was the method, and the copy in TCRdb shows in-frame clones only, minus some. The sample has approximately 90,000 clones, over 80% seen once; the top ten hold roughly a third. Sequenced input: peripheral blood. Source of these receptors: a woman over 75 with active or convalescent COVID-19.

The genes are TRBV11-2 and TRBJ1-3; 7 bases line up with TRBD1. The CDR3 is 15 residues long. In germline, CDR1 is SGHAT, CDR2 FQNNGV. With V trimmed by 5 bases and J by 0 bases, 4 bases remained unmatched. The CDR3 here is CASSPRTGSGNTIYF. In nucleotides, the CDR3 is TGTGCCAGCAGCCCCAGGACAGGCTCTGGAAACACCATATATTTT.

The chain carries TRBV7-3 and TRBJ2-5; D possibly corresponds to TRBD1 (6 bases). The germline V and J ends were trimmed by 5 bases and 9 bases, with 22 bases remaining between them. This CDR3 contains 15 residues. Germline V gene lookup returns CDR1 SGHTA and CDR2 FQGTGA. For the CDR3, the DNA is TGTGCCAGCAGCCTAAAAGGGGACCAGCAGGGGTCCCAGTACTTC. It codes for CASSLKGDQQGSQYF.

The V gene is TRBV20-1, the J gene TRBJ2-3; weak D call: TRBD2 (5 bases). The germline V gene encodes CDR1 DFQATT and CDR2 SNEGSKA (reference sequence). V lost 3 bases and J lost 6, with 16 bases in between. This CDR3 spans 14 amino acids. The DNA of the CDR3 is TGCAGTGCTAGTAGGAGGTTAGATTGGGATACGCAGTATTTT. Its translation: CSASRRLDWDTQYF.

This sequence joins TRBV3-1 (or the pseudogene TRBV3-2) and TRBJ1-5; D remains unclear. Germline V lookup: CDR1 LGHDT, CDR2 YNNKEL (reference sequence). This CDR3 is built from 13 residues. The ends were cut back, 6 bases at V and 2 bases at J, with 8 bases in the middle. The CDR3 region has the DNA TGTGCCAGCAGAGGAAGCGGCAATCAGCCCCAGCATTTT. Its translation: CASRGSGNQPQHF.

V and J are TRBV4-2 and TRBJ2-1; 8 bases map to TRBD2. The length of the CDR3 is 16 residues. Per the germline V gene, CDR1 is LGHNA and CDR2 is YNFKEQ. The V and J ends lost 4 bases and 3 bases, in that order; junction bases with no gene match: 8. This CDR3 is CASSRTSSGLYNEQFF. Here the CDR3 DNA reads TGTGCCAGCAGCCGGACTTCTAGCGGGCTCTACAATGAGCAGTTCTTC.

This clone occurred a few times. The J gene is TRBJ2-7, the V gene TRBV7-2; no clear D. Germline CDR1 and CDR2: SGHTA and FQGNSA. The CDR3 sequence is 14 residues long. V gave up 0 bases and J gave up 2 bases, with 8 bases separating them. The CDR3 region has the DNA TGTGCCAGCAGCTTAGCCGGTCCTACCTACGAGCAGTACTTC. Its translation is CASSLAGPTYEQYF.

The chain joins TRBV15 to TRBJ2-7; D gene unclear. There are 16 residues in the CDR3. V dropped 1 base and J dropped 2 bases, with 15 bases sitting between them. Germline V gene data show CDR1 as LNHNV and CDR2 as YYDKDF (reference sequence). The DNA of the CDR3 is TGTGCCACCAGCAGAGGGGTGACGCGGTCGACCTACGAGCAGTACTTC. As protein: CATSRGVTRSTYEQYF.